The clone carrying this T cell receptor (beta chain) was seen just once. This sample is drawn from a study of cytomegalovirus exposure and HLA in healthy donors. Researchers ran the PCR with 60 Vbeta and 13 Jbeta primers. The method was immunoSEQ multiplex PCR; TCRdb's version includes in-frame clones alone and lacks a portion of them. In the table there are more than 95,000 clones, 78% of which are singletons. Germline-derived CDR1 and CDR2 are SGHRS and YFSETQ. The germline V and J ends were trimmed by 0 bases and 7 bases, with 10 bases remaining between them. CDR3 length: 14 residues. This receptor was identified in a man younger than 40 in good health and CMV-seropositive. Sequencing used PBMCs. The chain carries TRBV5-1 and TRBJ2-2; D remains unclear. The CDR3 is CASSLARVVGELFF. In DNA, the CDR3 is TGCGCCAGCAGCTTGGCCCGGGTAGTCGGGGAGCTGTTTTTT.